The clone carrying this TCR beta chain has at least ten counts. TCRdb analysed the RT-PCR reads with MiXCR anew, one entry per CDR3 protein. Here the sample spans about 680,000 distinct CDR3 sequences, 14% being singletons. Trimming at V came to 7 bases and at J to 4 bases, leaving 9 bases not matched to a gene. The CDR3 consists of 15 residues. Germline assignment: CDR1 SGHTA and CDR2 FQGNSA. The sample was memory CD4+ T cells from blood. The V gene is TRBV7-2, the J gene TRBJ2-2; the match to TRBD1 covers 7 bases. This receptor was taken from a female donor in good health, serving as a healthy control. CDR3 sequence: CASTRDRVGTGELFF. The DNA of the CDR3 is TGTGCCAGCACCCGAGACAGGGTTGGCACCGGGGAGCTGTTTTTT. Drawing the rest from reference TRBV7-2 and TRBJ2-2, the complete variable domain is GAGVSQSPSNKVTEKGKDVELRCDPISGHTALYWYRQSLGQGLEFLIYFQGNSAPDKSGLPSDRFSAERTGGSVSTLTIQRTQQEDSAVYLCASTRDRVGTGELFFGEGSRLTVL.